This TCR beta chain was sequenced during a study of blood T cells in healthy people across ages. The use of a sample-barcoded 5' primer and a J-beta primer mix characterized a second PCR of about 7 to 12 cycles. Through a template-switch adaptor with 12 random nucleotides, each cDNA molecule received a tag. The yield of each sample was at least 2.5 million CDR3-containing paired-end reads. TCRdb reprocessed the 5' RACE reads via MiXCR and lists one record per CDR3 protein. The repertoire includes some 900,000 distinct CDR3 sequences, around 46% of them detected once, and about an eighth sits in the top ten. For this clonotype: As yet, its antigen is unknown.

Study conclusions and caveats: Getting older went along with TCR beta diversity per million T cells dropping roughly linearly. Bulk PBMC profiling left naive and antigen-experienced comparisons inconclusive.

Sequenced: blood. The sequence came from a man aged 25-45 years in good health.

CDR3: CASRAHEGAKNIQYF. CDR3 coding DNA: TGTGCCAGCAGGGCCCATGAGGGGGCCAAAAACATTCAGTACTTC. The rearrangement links TRBV2 to TRBJ2-4; either TRBD1 or TRBD2 may supply D (5 bases each). Germline CDR1 and CDR2: SNHLY and FYNNEI. The V and J ends lost 6 bases and 1 base respectively, with 13 bases between them. The CDR3 is made up of 15 amino acids.